This T cell receptor (beta chain) was identified in a study of identifying expanded T cells in peripheral blood. J was trimmed by 5 bases and V by 5 bases; bases with no gene match: 4. CDR1 GTSNPN and CDR2 SVGIG come from the germline V gene (reference sequence). CDR3 length: 13 amino acids. Profiled with immunoSEQ multiplex PCR; TCRdb holds only in-frame clones, not every one. The sample includes over 90,000 clones, nearly 90% of them seen just once. General observations from the study: Over approximately two and four weeks, about 16.4 and 19 clones changed, versus around 1.2 between replicates. Roughly two-week clone count variance significantly increased as total template count grew.

Healthy donors had no documented immune events, such as infections, while sampled. Note on this clone: What it binds is not known.

What was sequenced was blood. The rearrangement joins TRBV30 to TRBJ1-5; 9 nucleotides line up with TRBD1. The TCR was taken from a person aged 18 to 75 in good health. CDR3 nucleotides: TGTGCCTGGGCCGGGACAGGGCATCAGCCCCAGCATTTT. Translating gives CAWAGTGHQPQHF.